This T cell receptor beta chain originates from a study of shared clonotypes between healthy human individuals (dated by TCRdb to 2018 to 2020). Study-wide context: The cohort comprised a couple of women and a few men aged 18 to 49 years. Per donor, three plates each were used for CD4 naive and CD4 memory, two for CD8 naive, and one for CD8 memory. To estimate repertoire size and how much clonotypes are shared between individuals, the study performed deep sequencing of blood TCR repertoires from five healthy adults. To increase sequencing depth and limit assay-specific biases, different laboratories used diverse techniques to prepare libraries and sequence TCR repertoires. Between about 0.94 and 10 billion PBMCs per donor were obtained by leukapheresis. Paper-wide results and their limitations: Naive subsets generally had larger estimated clonotype richness than memory subsets did. Pairwise subsampling led to the expectation that sequencing depth would affect the degree of clonotype sharing among donors. Only blood was sampled, and tissue TCR repertoires likely differ from those in blood. Clonotypes shared by all four sorted-subset donors showed higher generation probabilities than non-shared clonotypes. Incomplete sequencing was indicated by rarefaction of sorted-subset datasets, despite the large sequencing depth. When a handful of donors were compared, the shared fraction of clonotypes was roughly 4.8% for naive CD4, about 4% for naive CD8, 2% to 2.5% for memory CD4, and roughly 0.4% for memory CD8. The genetic and exposure-history diversity represented was limited by the small number of donors.

TCR CDR3 regions were amplified from genomic DNA by multiplex PCR using the deep immunoSEQ assay. For each cell subset, the extracted genomic DNA was distributed evenly across all wells of several immunoSEQ 96-well plates, and each plate served as one replicate. For sorted subsets, around 200 ng genomic DNA, equal to tens of thousands of T cell genomes, was loaded into each replicate PCR. Purified libraries were measured with a Qubit 3.0 fluorometer, size-checked on a Bioanalyzer 2100, and measured again with the KAPA Library Quantification kit. A separate single-read 150-cycle Illumina NextSeq 550 flow cell was used to sequence each immunoSEQ 96-well plate. The authors' pipeline ran thus. The immunoSEQ output contained only junctional sequences without quality scores, so filtering could not match that applied to full-length reads. To assign V/J genes and CDR3, sequences were annotated using PyIR, a Python wrapper for IgBLAST v1.9, with IMGT germline references. Reads were removed for weak V/J assignments (E-value above 1e-6), missing CDR3, stop codons, out-of-frame junctions, or ambiguous translated residues. V3J clonotypes were defined as sequences sharing an identical inferred V gene, J gene, and CDR3 amino acid sequence. Percentage overlap between repertoires was computed as shared unique clonotypes divided by the size of the smaller repertoire. RTK rarefaction, the Chao1 estimator, and Recon v2.1 estimates of unobserved clonotypes were used to assess repertoire richness. For all TCRbeta clonotypes obtained by the gDNA method from four donors, generation probabilities were computed with OLGA. TCRdb holds this immuneACCESS table with in-frame rearrangements only. Some clones are missing; in checked studies, unresolved V genes explain under half, and the rest has no known cause. The V and J calls and clone size come from that table; D and trimming were worked out from the DNA. Across this sample there are roughly 600,000 clones, with roughly 98% seen only once. 0.3% to 0.35% of the sample is taken by the ten largest.

V lost 1 base and J lost 6 bases, and the count of bases not matched to a germline gene is 4. Including cysteine and phenylalanine, the CDR3 has 16 amino acids. The entry retains the CDR3 DNA only, 48 bases that are in frame from base 1. CDR1 and CDR2, looked up from the germline V gene, are LGHNA and YSLEER. CD8 naive samples were obtained by positive selection for CCR7 among CD45RO-negative cells, yielding a CD45RA+CCR7+ population from which TemRA cells were excluded. Donors were healthy HIV-negative adults with no recently reported acute infections or vaccinations. Every donor was a Caucasian adult living in Nashville, Tennessee, USA. After blood collection by leukapheresis, PBMCs were isolated using Ficoll-Histopaque density gradient centrifugation and then cryopreserved in the vapor phase of liquid nitrogen. Purity and quantity of every magnetically sorted T cell population were checked by analytical flow cytometry. Genomic DNA was isolated from each sorted fraction and quantified by UV absorbance on a Nanodrop 2000c.

Concerning this clone itself: Its antigen has not been determined. Qualities for individual bases were not recorded, and no much larger clone is one base off.

This TCR came from a man aged 30 to 45 in good health. The sequencing input was naive CD8+ T cells sorted from blood. What the cell subset or site label conveys for this sample: CD45RA+CCR7+. The chain employs TRBV4-3 and TRBJ2-1, and 12 junction bases match TRBD2. The DNA reads as follows: TGCGCCAGCAGCCAAGGACTAGCGGGAGCCTTCAATGAGCAGTTCTTC. Its protein reads: CASSQGLAGAFNEQFF.